Detailed here is one T cell receptor beta chain. The antigen is undetermined. V lost 2 bases and J lost 0, with 6 bases in between. The CDR3 runs 14 residues. In germline, CDR1 is SGHDT, CDR2 YYEEEE. These data are taken from a study of cytomegalovirus exposure and HLA in healthy donors. About the research overall: Samples from HLA-typed donors yielded 65 million to 85 million unique TCRs in an early data release.

Use of 60 Vbeta and 13 Jbeta primers characterized the PCR. In the original workflow: Per a later analysis, the number of unique TCR beta chains was approximately 73 million, of which 10 million to 11 million were shared. The assay was immunoSEQ multiplex PCR, and TCRdb's table has in-frame clones only and misses some. The V and J calls and clone size are taken from that table; D and trimming were inferred from the DNA. This sample has some 150,000 clones, with approximately 80% found just once. The study's findings and limits: Specific recognition of CMV antigens was confirmed in vitro for three chains (all CMV-associated). As a later analysis revealed, the rate of TCR association differed by HLA locus, with DRB1 most and HLA-C fewest.

This receptor was identified in a man in his fifties or sixties in good health and CMV-seropositive. The sequenced material came from PBMCs. The chain recombines TRBV5-6 with TRBJ1-3; D is undetermined. CDR3: CASSFGSSGNTIYF. CDR3 sequence (DNA): TGTGCCAGCAGCTTTGGTAGCTCTGGAAACACCATATATTTT.